These 9 T cell receptor beta chains originate from one sample sequenced in a study of T cell responses to AZD1222 COVID-19 vaccine. Only in-frame clones appear in the TCRdb table, and some are missing; sequencing was by immunoSEQ multiplex PCR. The profile covers 100,000 or so clones, with 90% appearing a single time and 1.3% taken by the ten largest. Source: peripheral blood, taken on day 0 of AZD1222 vaccination. The receptors stem from an adult in good health.

This rearrangement joins TRBV4-1 to TRBJ1-5, with D tentatively TRBD1 (6 bases). V lost 0 bases and J lost 7, with 16 bases in between. Germline lookup yields CDR1 MGHRA and CDR2 YSYEKL. The CDR3 runs to 16 residues. The CDR3 nucleotides read TGCGCCAGCAGCCAAGAAGGGGGAGGGGAAGTACAGCCCCAGCATTTT. This codes for CASSQEGGGEVQPQHF.

The chain uses TRBV10-2 and TRBJ1-5; 8 bases agree with TRBD1. The germline V gene has CDR1 WSHSY and CDR2 SAAADI. Losses at the gene ends were 8 bases for V and 8 bases for J; bases not matched to a gene: 8. CDR3 size: 13 residues. CDR3 residues: CASAGTGYEPQHF. The CDR3 DNA is TGCGCCAGCGCCGGGACAGGATATGAGCCCCAGCATTTT.

This chain connects TRBV18 to TRBJ1-2, with TRBD1 identical over 7 bases. With 5 bases clipped from V and 1 base from J, the junction kept 13 bases outside the gene matches. Germline V gives CDR1 KGHSH, CDR2 LQKENI. This CDR3 comprises 17 residues. The CDR3 region has the DNA TGTGCCAGCTCATCAACCTCCTCCGGGACAGATAACTATGGCTACACCTTC. Its protein is CASSSTSSGTDNYGYTF.

The chain combines TRBV18 with TRBJ1-4; D not resolved. Germline V gene data show CDR1 as KGHSH and CDR2 as LQKENI. V shed 3 bases and J shed 1 base, with 9 bases lying between them. This CDR3 contains 15 residues. The CDR3 protein is CASSPTMETNEKLFF. CDR3 DNA sequence: TGTGCCAGCTCACCCACCATGGAAACTAATGAAAAACTGTTTTTT.

The chain couples TRBV28 to TRBJ2-3, with D possibly being TRBD2 (7 bases). The V and J ends lost 3 bases and 2 bases respectively, with 21 bases between them. The CDR3 consists of 18 residues. Germline assignment: CDR1 MDHEN and CDR2 SYDVKM. The CDR3 nucleotides are TGTGCCAGCAGTTTGGCAAAGGGCGGGGGCACCCCCACAGATACGCAGTATTTT. The encoded protein is CASSLAKGGGTPTDTQYF. Using reference TRBV28 and TRBJ2-3 for the parts outside the CDR3, the full variable domain is DVKVTQSSRYLVKRTGEKVFLECVQDMDHENMFWYRQDPGLGLRLIYFSYDVKMKEKGDIPEGYSVSREKKERFSLILESASTNQTSMYLCASSLAKGGGTPTDTQYFGPGTRLTVL.

V gene TRBV30 combines with J gene TRBJ1-3; D remains ambiguous. V lost 4 bases, J lost 2 bases, and 15 bases lay in between. Germline V gene lookup returns CDR1 GTSNPN and CDR2 SVGIG (reference sequence). The CDR3 is 15 residues long. The CDR3 nucleotides read TGTGCCTGGAATTTTTTAGGTGGGACTGGAAACACCATATATTTT. Translating it yields CAWNFLGGTGNTIYF.

The CDR3 sequence: CASSLSGYEQYF. The CDR3 bases are TGCGCCAGCAGCTTATCCGGATACGAGCAGTACTTC. The V and J genes are TRBV5-1 and TRBJ2-7; the D is unclear. V gave up 2 bases and J gave up 4 bases, with 7 bases separating them. Looked up from germline, CDR1 is SGHRS and CDR2 is YFSETQ. CDR3 length: 12 amino acids.

The V call is TRBV2, the J call TRBJ1-2; D gene unclear. Germline V gene sequence: CDR1 SNHLY, CDR2 FYNNEI. The CDR3 length is 14 residues. The V gene lost 5 bases and the J gene lost 7 bases, with 17 bases spanning the gap. As DNA, the CDR3 is TGTGCCAGCAGTTTCGCGACATCGGTTGGTGGCTACACCTTC. Translation gives CASSFATSVGGYTF.

This clone was observed a single time. This rearrangement joins TRBV5-1 to TRBJ1-5, with D unresolved. Between the trimmed V and J ends, which lost 4 bases and 7 bases, there was a span of 15 bases. Germline V gene lookup returns CDR1 SGHRS and CDR2 YFSETQ. CDR3 length: 14 amino acids. DNA of the CDR3: TGCGCCAGCAGCCCAGGTCCACTGGGACAGCCCCAGCATTTT. Its protein product is CASSPGPLGQPQHF.